The 10 T cell receptor beta chains reported below all come from one sample, sequenced in a study of blood T cell repertoires in COVID-19. Produced via immunoSEQ multiplex PCR; TCRdb's table is partial and in-frame only. The top ten hold less than 3% of the sample, which has under 400,000 clones, roughly 90% seen once. The sample taken for sequencing was peripheral blood. Receptors originate from a woman younger than 45 with COVID-19, enrolled during active disease.

The chain joins TRBV2 to TRBJ2-1, with TRBD2 matching 8 bases. Germline assignment: CDR1 SNHLY and CDR2 FYNNEI. CDR3 length equals 15 residues. V lost 6 bases, J lost 6 bases, and 10 bases stayed unmatched. The CDR3 region is CASRSTSGPLNEQFF. CDR3 coding DNA: TGTGCCAGCAGAAGCACTAGCGGACCCCTCAATGAGCAGTTCTTC.

CDR3 protein: CASSLGLANEQFF. In nucleotides, the CDR3 is TGTGCCAGCAGTCTGGGACTAGCAAATGAGCAGTTCTTC. The genes are TRBV27 and TRBJ2-1, with 9 bases identical to TRBD2. CDR3 length equals 13 residues. Germline V gene data show CDR1 as MNHEY and CDR2 as SMNVEV (reference sequence). V was clipped by 5 bases and J by 7 bases; unmatched bases: 3.

The V call is TRBV9, the J call TRBJ2-1, with 8 bases matching TRBD2. The CDR3 runs 14 residues. Germline values: CDR1 SGDLS, CDR2 YYNGEE. V dropped 4 bases and J dropped 7; count of bases not matched to a gene: 7. The CDR3 nucleotides read TGTGCCAGCAGCCCCGGGACTAGTAGGAATGAGCAGTTCTTC. Translated, it gives CASSPGTSRNEQFF.

This clone was observed a single time. The rearrangement joins TRBV5-4 to TRBJ1-4, with D perhaps TRBD1 (5 bases). This CDR3 region has 14 residues. Germline loops: CDR1 SGHNT, CDR2 YYREEE (reference sequence). Trimming took off 0 bases at V and 6 bases at J, with 9 bases between the two ends. The CDR3 sequence is CASSLGGRDEKLFF. DNA of the CDR3: TGTGCCAGCAGCTTGGGGGGCCGGGATGAAAAACTGTTTTTT. The full variable domain, completed using reference TRBV5-4 and TRBJ1-4, is ETGVTQSPTHLIKTRGQQVTLRCSSQSGHNTVSWYQQALGQGPQFIFQYYREEENGRGNFPPRFSGLQFPNYSSELNVNALELDDSALYLCASSLGGRDEKLFFGSGTQLSVL.

V is TRBV5-8 and J is TRBJ1-2, with no clear D. V shed 2 bases and J shed 2 bases, with 13 bases lying between them. The CDR3 runs to 15 residues. Germline CDR1 is SGHTS and CDR2 is YDEGEE. The CDR3 here is CASSFGEYTNYGYTF. CDR3 DNA sequence: TGTGCCAGCAGCTTTGGGGAGTACACCAACTATGGCTACACCTTC.

The CDR3 sequence is CASSLRVAGGYEQYF. The CDR3 coding sequence is TGCGCCAGCAGCCTTCGGGTAGCGGGAGGATACGAGCAGTACTTC. The J gene is TRBJ2-7, the V gene TRBV4-1; 10 bases line up with TRBD2. V lost 4 bases and J lost 4; bases outside the gene matches: 7. Germline CDR1 and CDR2: MGHRA and YSYEKL. This CDR3 contains 15 residues.

The chain is built from TRBV10-3 and TRBJ2-5; 7 positions agree with TRBD1. The CDR3 extends over 13 amino acids. V shed 11 bases and J 5 bases; nucleotides not matched to a gene: 11. In germline, CDR1 is ENHRY, CDR2 SYGVKD. The CDR3 loop is CAGQQGIGETQYF. CDR3 in DNA: TGTGCCGGACAACAGGGGATCGGGGAGACCCAGTACTTC.

The chain links TRBV5-1 to TRBJ2-7; D not resolved. Trimming stripped 1 base from V and 3 bases from J, with 11 bases between. This CDR3 is 14 amino acids long. Per the germline V gene, CDR1 is SGHRS and CDR2 is YFSETQ. CDR3 sequence reads: CASSLTAASYEQYF. The CDR3 DNA reads as TGCGCCAGCAGCTTGACTGCGGCAAGCTACGAGCAGTACTTC.

The V and J genes are TRBV19 and TRBJ1-6; tentatively, D is TRBD1 (5 bases). CDR3 size: 16 residues. V was shortened by 3 bases and J by 9 bases, with 18 bases between the two germline ends. Germline loops: CDR1 LNHDA, CDR2 SQIVND (reference sequence). CDR3 in DNA: TGTGCCAGTAGTATGTCCGCGTTTACAGGCAGTTCACCCCTCCACTTT. Translating gives CASSMSAFTGSSPLHF.

This chain links TRBV3-1 (or the pseudogene TRBV3-2) with TRBJ2-5, with 7 bases identical to TRBD1. Germline V lookup: CDR1 LGHDT, CDR2 YNNKEL (reference sequence). With V trimmed by 2 bases and J by 5 bases, 5 bases remained unmatched. The CDR3 is 14 residues long. The CDR3 DNA is TGTGCCAGCAGCCAAATAGGGGGCGACGAGACCCAGTACTTC. Its translation: CASSQIGGDETQYF.